The 30 T cell receptor beta chains listed next were all sequenced from one sample in a study of identical twins. TCRdb reprocessed the 5' RACE reads with MiXCR, giving one entry per CDR3 protein. The sample includes 600,000 to 850,000 distinct CDR3 sequences, 15% to 20% of them seen just once. This same sample was also taken into another study, of T cells expressing NK-cell markers.

Material for sequencing was PBMCs. The receptors were sampled from a woman between 18 and 30 years old in good health.

CDR3 region: CSATEGDTGELFF. CDR3 DNA sequence: TGCAGCGCCACAGAGGGAGACACCGGGGAGCTGTTTTTT. The gene calls are TRBV29-1 and TRBJ2-2, with D tentatively TRBD2 (5 bases). V dropped 7 bases and J dropped 3 bases, with 12 bases sitting between them. CDR3 size: 13 residues. The germline V gene encodes CDR1 SQVTM and CDR2 ANQGSEA.

This clonotype turned up a few times. This chain links TRBV7-9 with TRBJ2-5; the D is unclear. V dropped 3 bases and J dropped 1 base, with 9 bases sitting between them. The length of the CDR3 is 14 residues. Germline V gene lookup returns CDR1 SEHNR and CDR2 FQNEAQ (reference sequence). The CDR3 coding sequence is TGTGCCAGCAGCTTTGGTTGGCTCCAAGAGACCCAGTACTTC. It translates to CASSFGWLQETQYF.

The CDR3 DNA reads TGTGCCATCAGTCCGGGGCTTAGAGGCGAGCAGTACTTC. Translated: CAISPGLRGEQYF. The rearrangement joins TRBV10-3 to TRBJ2-7; either TRBD1 or TRBD2 may supply D (5 bases each). CDR3 size: 13 residues. Per germline, CDR1 ENHRY and CDR2 SYGVKD. Trimming took off 5 bases at V and 6 bases at J, with 14 bases between the two ends.

The chain carries TRBV5-6 and TRBJ1-6; D is perhaps TRBD1 (5 bases). Germline CDR1 and CDR2: SGHDT and YYEEEE. V was shortened by 1 base and J by 7 bases, with 12 bases between the two germline ends. The CDR3 covers 15 residues. This CDR3 reads CASSLYGAGNSPLHF. In DNA, the CDR3 is TGTGCCAGCAGCTTGTACGGGGCTGGGAATTCACCCCTCCACTTT.

This clonotype has a count of ten or more. V gene TRBV5-5 combines with J gene TRBJ2-7, with D perhaps matching TRBD2 (5 bases). Trimming took off 1 base at V and 6 bases at J, with 11 bases between the two ends. Per germline, CDR1 SGHKS and CDR2 YYEKEE (reference sequence). This CDR3 is built from 13 residues. The CDR3 region has the DNA TGTGCCAGCAGCTTGACTAGTTTCGGCGAGCAGTACTTC. Encoded protein: CASSLTSFGEQYF.

The chain joins TRBV5-5 to TRBJ1-5; no clear D gene. CDR3 length equals 15 residues. Germline V gene data show CDR1 as SGHKS and CDR2 as YYEKEE (reference sequence). V was pared by 0 bases and J by 0 bases, with 7 bases between. The CDR3 is CASSLVGDSNQPQHF. The CDR3, as DNA: TGTGCCAGCAGCTTGGTCGGAGATAGCAATCAGCCCCAGCATTTT.

CDR3 region: CASEGREYEQYF. The CDR3 DNA sequence: TGTGCCAGCGAGGGCAGGGAATACGAGCAGTACTTC. The rearrangement uses TRBV7-8 and TRBJ2-7, with D perhaps being TRBD1 or TRBD2 (5 bases each). Trimming took off 8 bases at V and 4 bases at J, with 12 bases between the two ends. This CDR3 region has 12 residues. Germline values: CDR1 SGHVS, CDR2 FQNEAQ.

J is TRBJ2-5 and V is TRBV5-1; 7 bases align to TRBD2. The length of the CDR3 is 15 residues. CDR1 and CDR2 (germline): SGHRS, YFSETQ. The ends lost 1 base at V and 5 bases at J; junction bases unmatched: 8. CDR3 nucleotides: TGCGCCAGCAGCTTGAACGCGGGAGTTCGGGAGACCCAGTACTTC. Translated: CASSLNAGVRETQYF.

This clonotype was seen more than once but under ten times. V is TRBV5-1 and J is TRBJ2-3; D possibly matches TRBD1 or TRBD2 (5 bases each). Germline V gene data show CDR1 as SGHRS and CDR2 as YFSETQ. V lost 3 bases and J lost 0, with 17 bases in between. The CDR3 sequence is 17 residues long. CDR3 coding DNA: TGCGCCAGCAGCTCGGGGATGACAGTACCTAGCACAGATACGCAGTATTTT. Protein sequence: CASSSGMTVPSTDTQYF.

The genes are TRBV7-9 and TRBJ1-5, with 7 bases aligning to TRBD1. The V gene's germline CDR1 is SEHNR and CDR2 FQNEAQ (reference sequence). V dropped 5 bases and J dropped 5; count of bases not matched to a gene: 9. The length of the CDR3 is 15 residues. The CDR3 region is CASSVKGAPDQPQHF. The CDR3 DNA reads TGTGCCAGCAGCGTAAAGGGGGCGCCCGATCAGCCCCAGCATTTT.

This clonotype was seen a few times. V gene TRBV20-1 combines with J gene TRBJ2-2; D is ambiguous. Germline loops: CDR1 DFQATT, CDR2 SNEGSKA (reference sequence). Between the trimmed V and J ends, which lost 3 bases and 1 base, there was a span of 12 bases. There are 15 residues in the CDR3. CDR3 amino acids: CSASFEAGNTGELFF. CDR3 bases: TGCAGTGCTAGTTTTGAGGCAGGGAACACCGGGGAGCTGTTTTTT.

The chain combines TRBV7-2 with TRBJ2-1; no clear D gene. Germline V gene sequence: CDR1 SGHTA, CDR2 FQGNSA. The CDR3 runs to 16 residues. V lost 1 base and J 0 bases, leaving 10 bases between the germline ends. The CDR3 sequence: CASSLVWGSSYNEQFF. The CDR3 region has the DNA TGTGCCAGCAGCTTAGTATGGGGTAGCTCCTACAATGAGCAGTTCTTC.

This clonotype was recorded a few times. The chain recombines TRBV7-2 with TRBJ2-5; D not resolved. This CDR3 spans 15 amino acids. CDR1 is SGHTA and CDR2 is FQGNSA in the germline V gene. Trimming shortened V by 5 bases and J by 0 bases, and 13 bases separated the two germline ends. CDR3 protein: CASSARQKYQETQYF. The CDR3 nucleotides are TGTGCCAGCAGCGCTAGACAAAAGTACCAAGAGACCCAGTACTTC.

This chain joins TRBV20-1 and TRBJ2-1; maybe TRBD2 (7 bases). The V and J ends lost 4 bases and 8 bases respectively, with 15 bases between them. Germline CDR1 is DFQATT and CDR2 is SNEGSKA (reference sequence). The CDR3 covers 13 residues. As DNA, the CDR3 is TGCAGTGCTAAGGGGGGGTCTCTAGATGAGCAGTTCTTC. Protein sequence: CSAKGGSLDEQFF.

This clonotype came up a few times. The chain has TRBV6-1 and TRBJ1-2, with 7 bases that match TRBD1. The CDR3 has 15 amino acids. V was pared by 0 bases and J by 0 bases, with 1 base of the junction left unmatched. Per germline, CDR1 MNHNS and CDR2 SASEGT. This chain's CDR3 is CASSEAGTANYGYTF. In nucleotides, the CDR3 is TGTGCCAGCAGTGAAGCGGGGACAGCTAACTATGGCTACACCTTC.

CDR3 sequence: CASSPQGASGANVLTF. CDR3 in DNA: TGTGCCAGCAGTCCACAGGGAGCCTCTGGGGCCAACGTCCTGACTTTC. The chain uses TRBV6-2 or TRBV6-3 and TRBJ2-6; the D gene is possibly TRBD1 (6 bases). The germline gives CDR1 MNHEY, CDR2 SVGEGT. Between the trimmed V and J ends, which lost 5 bases and 0 bases, there was a span of 11 bases. The length of the CDR3 is 16 residues.

A few counts support this clonotype. V and J are TRBV2 and TRBJ1-5; D call uncertain. In germline, CDR1 is SNHLY, CDR2 FYNNEI. The germline V and J ends were trimmed by 4 bases and 4 bases, with 8 bases remaining between them. This CDR3 is 13 amino acids long. This chain's CDR3 is CASSARINQPQHF. In DNA, the CDR3 is TGTGCCAGCAGTGCCAGGATTAATCAGCCCCAGCATTTT.

J is TRBJ2-6 and V is TRBV4-3, with TRBD1 identical over 10 bases. This CDR3 has 20 residues. With 0 bases clipped from V and 3 bases from J, the junction kept 11 bases outside the gene matches. The V gene's germline CDR1 is LGHNA and CDR2 YSLEER. CDR3 amino acids: CASSQELWTGGRIGANVLTF. The DNA for the CDR3 is TGCGCCAGCAGCCAAGAATTGTGGACAGGGGGTAGGATTGGGGCCAACGTCCTGACTTTC.

This clonotype turned up a few times. The J gene is TRBJ2-7, the V gene TRBV10-3, with a possible D match to TRBD1 (5 bases). The CDR3 sequence is 11 residues long. CDR1 is ENHRY and CDR2 is SYGVKD in the germline V gene. V lost 10 bases to trimming and J lost 2 bases, with 9 bases between them. This CDR3 reads CATQTAYEQYF. CDR3 nucleotide sequence: TGTGCCACGCAGACAGCCTACGAGCAGTACTTC.

The table lists this clonotype with a few counts. This chain uses TRBV6-2 or TRBV6-3 with TRBJ2-7; TRBD2 might be the D (5 bases). The CDR3 is 13 amino acids. V lost 3 bases to trimming and J lost 2 bases, with 8 bases between them. Germline V CDR1 and CDR2: MNHEY, SVGEGT. The CDR3 region has the DNA TGTGCCAGCAGTTATGAGCGGCCCTACGAGCAGTACTTC. The encoded protein is CASSYERPYEQYF.

V usage is TRBV20-1 and J usage is TRBJ2-2, with TRBD2 matching over 8 bases. After removal of 3 bases from V and 4 bases from J, the junction contained 4 bases not matched to a gene. The V gene's germline CDR1 is DFQATT and CDR2 SNEGSKA (reference sequence). This CDR3 has 14 amino acids. This CDR3 is CSASIAGGTGELFF. In DNA form, the CDR3 reads TGCAGTGCTAGTATTGCGGGAGGCACCGGGGAGCTGTTTTTT.

This clonotype was detected once. This chain connects TRBV5-5 to TRBJ2-5; 9 bases align to TRBD2. The CDR3 is made up of 15 amino acids. Looked up from germline, CDR1 is SGHKS and CDR2 is YYEKEE (reference sequence). Trimming at V came to 6 bases and at J to 5 bases, leaving 11 bases not matched to a gene. CDR3 protein: CASTSLLAGQETQYF. Here the CDR3 DNA reads TGTGCCAGCACCTCCCTGCTAGCGGGACAGGAGACCCAGTACTTC. The variable domain in full, completed from reference TRBV5-5 and TRBJ2-5, reads DAGVTQSPTHLIKTRGQQVTLRCSPISGHKSVSWYQQVLGQGPQFIFQYYEKEERGRGNFPDRFSARQFPNYSSELNVNALLLGDSALYLCASTSLLAGQETQYFGPGTRLLVL.

Only a few counts were recorded for this clonotype. In DNA form, the CDR3 reads TGTGCCAGCAGTTGGGATTCGAGCATGAACACTGAAGCTTTCTTT. Protein product: CASSWDSSMNTEAFF. This sequence joins TRBV12-3 or TRBV12-4 and TRBJ1-1; no clear D gene. The CDR3 covers 15 residues. V dropped 4 bases and J dropped 0 bases, with 12 bases sitting between them.

This clonotype was counted a few times. This rearrangement joins TRBV6-1 to TRBJ2-7, with 7 bases lining up with TRBD1. V lost 8 bases and J lost 3; bases outside the gene matches: 7. The germline V gene encodes CDR1 MNHNS and CDR2 SASEGT. This CDR3 contains 13 residues. The CDR3 nucleotides read TGTGCCAGCGGCCAGACAGGGCTCTACGAGCAGTACTTC. As protein: CASGQTGLYEQYF.

The V call is TRBV12-3 or TRBV12-4, the J call TRBJ1-1, with unresolved D. The CDR3 runs to 16 residues. V was pared by 3 bases and J by 3 bases, with 17 bases between. The CDR3 DNA follows: TGTGCCAGCAGTTTTGTGGTCTTCCAGGAGGACACTGAAGCTTTCTTT. Its translation: CASSFVVFQEDTEAFF.

This clonotype has only a few counts. The chain couples TRBV20-1 to TRBJ1-1; 7 positions agree with TRBD1. This CDR3 is built from 13 residues. V lost 3 bases to trimming and J lost 5 bases; unmatched junction nucleotides: 6. Germline V gene sequence: CDR1 DFQATT, CDR2 SNEGSKA (reference sequence). The CDR3 nucleotides read TGCAGTGCTAGCGAGGGGGCCGGGACTGAAGCTTTCTTT. This gives the protein CSASEGAGTEAFF.

The V call is TRBV19, the J call TRBJ2-3, with D possibly being TRBD1 or TRBD2 (6 bases each). CDR3 size: 15 residues. The V and J ends lost 4 bases and 7 bases respectively, with 18 bases between them. Germline lookup yields CDR1 LNHDA and CDR2 SQIVND (reference sequence). CDR3 sequence: CASSTPGQRGNTQYF. The DNA for the CDR3 is TGTGCCAGTAGTACACCGGGACAACGGGGGAATACGCAGTATTTT.

The J gene is TRBJ2-1, the V gene TRBV3-1, with 8 bases lining up with TRBD2. Germline CDR1 is LGHDT and CDR2 is YNNKEL (reference sequence). The CDR3 covers 16 residues. V shed 3 bases and J 2 bases; nucleotides not matched to a gene: 6. The CDR3 sequence: CASSQRLARAYNEQFF. CDR3 coding DNA: TGTGCCAGCAGCCAGCGACTAGCGAGGGCCTACAATGAGCAGTTCTTC.

V gene TRBV12-3 or TRBV12-4 combines with J gene TRBJ1-1; D is ambiguous. V was cut by 3 bases and J by 0 bases, with 8 bases left in between. This CDR3 contains 14 residues. CDR3 loop: CASSFHGMNTEAFF. The CDR3 bases are TGTGCCAGCAGTTTTCACGGGATGAACACTGAAGCTTTCTTT.

The chain recombines TRBV20-1 with TRBJ1-1; no reliable D call. The germline CDR1 and CDR2 sequences are DFQATT and SNEGSKA (reference sequence). V lost 6 bases and J lost 0, with 11 bases in between. The CDR3 has 13 amino acids. Here the CDR3 DNA reads TGCAGTGCCTCCAAAACCATGAACACTGAAGCTTTCTTT. Translated: CSASKTMNTEAFF.